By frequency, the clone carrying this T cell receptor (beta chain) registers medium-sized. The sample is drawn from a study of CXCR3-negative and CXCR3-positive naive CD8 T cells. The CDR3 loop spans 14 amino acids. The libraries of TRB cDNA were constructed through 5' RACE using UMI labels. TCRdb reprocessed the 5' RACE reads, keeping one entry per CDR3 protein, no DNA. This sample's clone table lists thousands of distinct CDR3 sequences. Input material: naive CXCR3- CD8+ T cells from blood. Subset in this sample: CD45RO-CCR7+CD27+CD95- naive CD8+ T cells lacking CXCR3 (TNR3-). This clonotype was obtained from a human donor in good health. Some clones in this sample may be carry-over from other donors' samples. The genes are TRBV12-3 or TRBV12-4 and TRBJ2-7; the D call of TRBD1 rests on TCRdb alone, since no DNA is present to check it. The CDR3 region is CASSLEGQGVEQYF.